This is a list of T cell receptor beta chains from one sample in a study of OX40 agonist ivuxolimab in advanced cancers. The data were produced by immunoSEQ multiplex PCR, yet TCRdb's version contains in-frame clones alone and is incomplete. The table has under 65,000 clones, 75% to 90% seen once. Material: CD4+ or CD8+ T cells sorted from blood, obtained in a trial of the OX40 agonist ivuxolimab. These receptors all stem from an adult with an advanced solid tumor such as melanoma, head and neck, liver or kidney cancer. Both conserved end residues are part of each CDR3. A D gene is named only where the DNA matches it firmly. Clone size, where shown, is once, few, many, or a class for clones that have expanded.

>TRBD2|-|TRBJ2-1|TRBV5-5
TGTGCCAGCAGCCCCTTCTCCGGGACTAGCGGTTACAATGAGCAGTTCTTC
CASSPFSGTSGYNEQFF
>TRBD1|-|TRBJ2-4|TRBV27
TGTGCCAGCAGTTTAATTGGGGGACAGGGGAAAAACATTCAGTACTTC
CASSLIGGQGKNIQYF
>-|-|TRBJ1-1|TRBV6-1
TGTGCCAGCAGTGAAGCAGGGACCCTATGGAACACTGAAGCTTTCTTT
CASSEAGTLWNTEAFF
>-|-|TRBJ1-3|TRBV6-5
TGTGCCAGCAGTTACTCGACAGACTCTGGAAACACCATATATTTT
CASSYSTDSGNTIYF
>-|-|TRBJ2-3|TRBV19
TGTGCCAGTAGTATCTCCAGGGAATATGGCACAGATACGCAGTATTTT
CASSISREYGTDTQYF
>-|-|TRBJ2-3|TRBV9
TGTGCCAGCAGCGTAGGAGGTACCACAGATACGCAGTATTTT
CASSVGGTTDTQYF
>TRBD1|-|TRBJ2-7|TRBV6-5
TGTGCCAGCAGTTACTCGGGACAGGACTACGAGCAGTACTTC
CASSYSGQDYEQYF
>-|-|TRBJ2-3|TRBV28
TGTGCCAGCAGTTTAAGGTCGGTTACGGGTACGCAGTATTTT
CASSLRSVTGTQYF
>-|-|TRBJ2-3|TRBV7-2
TGTGCCAGCAGTCCTAGCCCCCGGAACACCCTCACAGATACGCAGTATTTT
CASSPSPRNTLTDTQYF
>TRBD2|-|TRBJ2-5|TRBV27
TGTGCCAGCAGCCCCCCCCGGACTAGCGGGATCCTGGGGGAGACCCAGTACTTC
CASSPPRTSGILGETQYF
>TRBD1|-|TRBJ2-7|TRBV7-2
TGTGCCAGCAGCTTAGCAGGGGGACAGGTCTACGAGCAGTACTTC
CASSLAGGQVYEQYF
>-|-|TRBJ2-7|TRBV11-2
TGTGCCAGCAGTTTCACCCTCAGCTACGAGCAGTACTTC
CASSFTLSYEQYF
>-|-|TRBJ1-3|TRBV5-4
TGTGCCAGCAGCTTGGAGGGGGTACACACCATATATTTT
CASSLEGVHTIYF
>-|-|TRBJ1-5|TRBV2
TGTGCCAGCAGTGACCGTCGAGGGACAACCTCCGGTCAGCCCCAGCATTTT
CASSDRRGTTSGQPQHF
>-|-|TRBJ2-3|TRBV5-1
TGCGCCAGCAGCGGGGGACAAGGCACAGATACGCAGTATTTT
CASSGGQGTDTQYF
>TRBD2|-|TRBJ2-1|TRBV27
TGTGCCAGCAGTTCGTCGACTAGCGGGGGTTACAATGAGCAGTTCTTC
CASSSSTSGGYNEQFF
>-|-|TRBJ2-6|TRBV2
TGTGCCAGCACCTCGGATAGGGTAACTGGGGCCAACGTCCTGACTTTC
CASTSDRVTGANVLTF
>-|few|TRBJ1-2|TRBV19
TGTGCCAGTAATGCCCAAGCAGGCGCTAACTATGGCTACACCTTC
CASNAQAGANYGYTF
>-|-|TRBJ2-2|TRBV11-2
TGTGCCAGCAGCGGGCCGGGGAACACCGGGGAGCTGTTTTTT
CASSGPGNTGELFF
>-|-|TRBJ1-1|TRBV6-6
TGTGCCAGCAGTTACTATGGGGGCTCGGCTGAAGCTTTCTTT
CASSYYGGSAEAFF
>TRBD1|-|TRBJ2-5|TRBV18
TGTGCCAGCTCACCTCGACTCCAAGGACAGGGGGAAGAGACCCAGTACTTC
CASSPRLQGQGEETQYF
>-|-|TRBJ2-5|TRBV29-1
TGCAGCGTAGGGAAAGGGGAGACCCAGTACTTC
CSVGKGETQYF
>-|-|TRBJ2-2|TRBV6-1
TGTGCCAGCAGTGAATTAAGCTTAACCACCGGGGAGCTGTTTTTT
CASSELSLTTGELFF
>TRBD2|-|TRBJ2-3|TRBV7-3
TGTGCCAGCAGCTTAGCCCAGCTAGCGGGGGGCACAGATACGCAGTATTTT
CASSLAQLAGGTDTQYF
>-|-|TRBJ2-2|TRBV11-2
TGTGCCAGCAGTGTACCAAACACCGGGGAGCTGTTTTTT
CASSVPNTGELFF
>TRBD1|-|TRBJ1-2|TRBV2
TGTGCCAGCAGAGCACAGGGGGCTCTTGGCTACACCTTC
CASRAQGALGYTF
>TRBD2|-|TRBJ2-5|TRBV5-4
TGTGCCAGCAGCTTACGGACTAGCGGGGAGACCCAGTACTTC
CASSLRTSGETQYF
>-|few|TRBJ1-4|TRBV7-6
TGTGCCAGCAGCGCGGACAGTTATAATGAAAAACTGTTTTTT
CASSADSYNEKLFF
>-|-|TRBJ2-5|TRBV7-9
TGTGCCAGCAGCTTGGGCCTCGAGGGGGAGACCCAGTACTTC
CASSLGLEGETQYF
>TRBD1|once|TRBJ1-5|TRBV6-1
TGTGCCAGCAGTGAAAGGACAGGGCAGAGGCCCCAGCATTTT
CASSERTGQRPQHF
>-|once|TRBJ1-1|TRBV6-1
TGTGCCAGCAGTAATGGAGGGGTTACTGAAGCTTTCTTT
CASSNGGVTEAFF
>-|-|TRBJ2-6|TRBV11-2
TGTGCCAGCAGCCTTACCCCGGTTGGGGCCAACGTCCTGACTTTC
CASSLTPVGANVLTF
>TRBD2|-|TRBJ2-7|TRBV6-5
TGTGCCAGCAGTTACACGGCGGGAGGGATCTACGAGCAGTACTTC
CASSYTAGGIYEQYF
>-|-|TRBJ2-5|TRBV28
TGTGCCAGCAGGCTCCGCAGGGGTTTCCAAGAGACCCAGTACTTC
CASRLRRGFQETQYF
>TRBD1|-|TRBJ2-6|TRBV28
TGTGCCAGCACCCGGACAGGGATTTCTGGGGCCAACGTCCTGACTTTC
CASTRTGISGANVLTF
>-|-|TRBJ1-6|TRBV6-5
TGTGCCAGCAGTTATGGGTTCTCCTATAATTCACCCCTCCACTTT
CASSYGFSYNSPLHF
>-|-|TRBJ2-1|TRBV9
TGTGCCAGCAGCGTGGGGGGCGAGGAGCAGTTCTTC
CASSVGGEEQFF
>-|-|TRBJ2-1|TRBV5-4
TGTGCCAGCAGCTTGGTGTACAATGAGCAGTTCTTC
CASSLVYNEQFF
>TRBD1|-|TRBJ1-2|TRBV6-5
TGTGCCAGCAGTTCAGGGGGTTATGGCTACACCTTC
CASSSGGYGYTF
>TRBD2|-|TRBJ2-3|TRBV19
TGTGCCAGTAGTATGTCGGCGGGAGGGCCTCCAGATACGCAGTATTTT
CASSMSAGGPPDTQYF
>TRBD1|-|TRBJ1-5|TRBV7-3
TGTGCCAGCAGCCCCTGGACAGGGAGGCCCAATCAGCCCCAGCATTTT
CASSPWTGRPNQPQHF
>-|-|TRBJ2-5|TRBV5-1
TGCGCCAGCAGCTTGAGGTGGCCTAGCGCTCAGGAGACCCAGTACTTC
CASSLRWPSAQETQYF
>TRBD1|-|TRBJ2-1|TRBV29-1
TGCAGCGTTGGAGGAGGACAGGCACGTTTGGTTAATTACAATGAGCAGTTCTTC
CSVGGGQARLVNYNEQFF
>TRBD1|-|TRBJ2-5|TRBV27
TGTGCCAGCAGTCCTGACAGGGGACGCAGGGAGACCCAGTACTTC
CASSPDRGRRETQYF
>-|-|TRBJ1-2|TRBV27
TGTGCCAGCGGACAGCTGAACTCTAACTATGGCTACACCTTC
CASGQLNSNYGYTF
>-|-|TRBJ2-2|TRBV7-2
TGTGCCAGCAGCTTAGCGCTCGGGGGGCCGGGCGGGGAGCTGTTTTTT
CASSLALGGPGGELFF
>-|-|TRBJ2-1|TRBV19
TGTGCCAGTAGTACCCTGCCGGGACTGGGGGGTGAGCAGTTCTTC
CASSTLPGLGGEQFF
>TRBD1|-|TRBJ1-5|TRBV4-3
TGCGCCAGCAGCCAAGATCCTGCCGGACAGGGGATCCAGCCCCAGCATTTT
CASSQDPAGQGIQPQHF
>TRBD2|once|TRBJ2-1|TRBV6-1
TGTGCCAGCATATCCGCTAGCGGGAGTACGGGGGAGCAGTTCTTC
CASISASGSTGEQFF
>-|once|TRBJ1-2|TRBV10-3
TGTGCCACCACCACAATACAGGGACAAGGCTACACCTTC
CATTTIQGQGYTF
>-|-|TRBJ1-2|TRBV7-2
TGTGCCAGCAGTCGAGGGGTGAACTATGGCTACACCTTC
CASSRGVNYGYTF
>-|-|TRBJ2-1|TRBV7-9
TGTGCCAGCAGCTTAGGGGCGGGTTATAACAATGAGCAGTTCTTC
CASSLGAGYNNEQFF
>-|-|TRBJ2-1|TRBV4-1
TGCGCCAGCAGCCCGATAGGTTGGCGGAGTGAGCAGTTCTTC
CASSPIGWRSEQFF
>-|-|TRBJ1-1|TRBV29-1
TGCAGCGTCGACGGCAGGGGGAACACTGAAGCTTTCTTT
CSVDGRGNTEAFF
>TRBD1|-|TRBJ2-7|TRBV7-8
TGTGCCAGCAGCTCCCTGACAGGGCTGGGCAACGAGCAGTACTTC
CASSSLTGLGNEQYF
>TRBD1|-|TRBJ2-7|TRBV18
TGTGCCAGCCCACCATCGGGACAGGTGGCCTACGAGCAGTACTTC
CASPPSGQVAYEQYF
>-|-|TRBJ2-5|TRBV7-9
TGTGCCAGCAGCTTAGGGGGGGACTGGCAAGAGACCCAGTACTTC
CASSLGGDWQETQYF
>TRBD1|-|TRBJ1-2|TRBV18
TGTGCCAGCTCACCCCTCGGACAGGGTGGGATCGGTCGCGATGGCTACACCTTC
CASSPLGQGGIGRDGYTF
>-|-|TRBJ1-6|TRBV5-6
TGTGCCAGCAGCTTGAGAAACAGGGCAGCCAATTCACCCCTCCACTTT
CASSLRNRAANSPLHF
>-|-|TRBJ1-1|TRBV5-8
TGTGCCAGCAGCTTGGACGGAGATACTGAAGCTTTCTTT
CASSLDGDTEAFF